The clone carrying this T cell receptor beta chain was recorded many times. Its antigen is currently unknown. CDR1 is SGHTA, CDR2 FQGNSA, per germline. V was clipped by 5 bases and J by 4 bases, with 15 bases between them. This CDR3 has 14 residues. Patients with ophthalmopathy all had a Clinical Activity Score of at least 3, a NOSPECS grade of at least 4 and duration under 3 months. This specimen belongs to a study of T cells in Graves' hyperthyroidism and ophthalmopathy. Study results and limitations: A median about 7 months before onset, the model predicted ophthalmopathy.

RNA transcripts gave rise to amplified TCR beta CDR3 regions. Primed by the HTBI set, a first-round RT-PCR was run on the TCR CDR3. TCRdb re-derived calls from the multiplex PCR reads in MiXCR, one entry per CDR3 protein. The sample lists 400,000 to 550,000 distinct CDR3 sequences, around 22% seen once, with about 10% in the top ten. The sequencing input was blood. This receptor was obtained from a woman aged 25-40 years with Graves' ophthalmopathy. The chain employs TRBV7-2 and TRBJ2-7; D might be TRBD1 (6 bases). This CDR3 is CASSGAGTPYEQYF. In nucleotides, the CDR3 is TGTGCCAGCAGCGGCGCCGGGACACCATACGAGCAGTACTTC.